This TCR beta chain was documented in a study of CD8 T cell repertoires and HIV-1 epitope variants. Study details: T cells were stimulated with Twenty-five Gag and Nef peptides separately. An approximately 10-day culture received IL-2, IL-7 and IL-15 on days 3 and 7. Enriched T cells were co-cultured with equal autologous T cell-negative cells. General study findings and limits: About 5 clonotypes recognized Nef KF9, one HW9, none TAALDMSHF.

Germline V gives CDR1 ENHRY, CDR2 SYGVKD. The CDR3 is made up of 16 amino acids. After removal of 2 bases from V and 2 bases from J, the junction contained 5 bases not matched to a gene. Remarks on this clone: The target antigen is unknown.

Profiled with immunoSEQ multiplex PCR; TCRdb holds only in-frame clones, not every one. The sample contains approximately 5,000 clones, 55% to 80% of which appear only once. Sequenced sample: cultured CD8+ T cells derived from PBMCs. The TCR comes from a male donor with HIV. V is TRBV10-3 and J is TRBJ1-1; 10 bases match TRBD1. DNA for the CDR3: TGTGCCATCAGTGAGGGGACAGGGGCGCTAAACACTGAAGCTTTCTTT. Translated, it gives CAISEGTGALNTEAFF.